This T cell receptor beta chain was obtained from a study of blood T cell repertoires in COVID-19. For the study at large: T cells, B-cell-depleted T cells, or PBMCs supplied cDNA or gDNA.

Only in-frame clones appear in the TCRdb table, and some are missing; sequencing was by immunoSEQ multiplex PCR. The sample has about 260,000 clones; 88% are singletons. V gave up 8 bases and J gave up 4 bases, with 11 bases separating them. The germline CDR1 and CDR2 sequences are MNHEY and SMNVEV (reference sequence). The CDR3 has 13 amino acids. This TCR was sampled from a human donor in a cohort sampled during active COVID-19. Sequencing was done on a sample of peripheral blood. The chain couples TRBV27 to TRBJ1-4, with unresolved D. CDR3 sequence (DNA): TGTGCCAGCCGAACAGTGGGTAATGAAAAACTGTTTTTT. This translates into CASRTVGNEKLFF.